This note documents a single TCR beta chain sequence. Its specificity is not known. The junction shows a germline mismatch at one end, possibly a read error. The entry originates in a study of tumor-infiltrating lymphocytes in primary liver carcinoma. Study findings and constraints: It was in tumors, not blood, that the top-250-clone fraction was significantly higher (p = 0.039).

The template, roughly 0.45 ug total RNA, yielded TCR beta cDNA made with a constant-region primer. ARM-PCR, slightly modified, supplied the TCR beta libraries through three nested multiplex PCR rounds. The first two PCR rounds used TRBV1-TRBV30 forward primers with a C-beta reverse primer, nine to eleven cycles each. TCRdb independently ran MiXCR on the multiplex PCR reads; one entry per CDR3 protein. The sample records roughly 25,000 distinct CDR3 sequences, approximately 71% being singletons. Unsorted bulk tissue (roughly 18-32 mg) underwent RNA and DNA co-extraction. Primary liver carcinoma, confirmed by histopathology, was surgically resected. There were only treatment-naive patients, all with chronic HBV infection. Germline V gives CDR1 MNHNS, CDR2 SASEGT. The CDR3 runs to 15 residues.

This receptor was obtained from a young woman with primary liver carcinoma and hepatitis B virus infection. The chain joins TRBV6-1 to TRBJ2-1; 10 bases are shared with TRBD2. The sample taken for sequencing was liver tumor tissue from sampling region 5. Stated subset: tumor region T5, tumor centre. The DNA for the CDR3 is TGTGTCAGCAGTGCCTCTAGCGGGAGTAGCAATGAGCAGTTCTTC. Protein product: CVSSASSGSSNEQFF.